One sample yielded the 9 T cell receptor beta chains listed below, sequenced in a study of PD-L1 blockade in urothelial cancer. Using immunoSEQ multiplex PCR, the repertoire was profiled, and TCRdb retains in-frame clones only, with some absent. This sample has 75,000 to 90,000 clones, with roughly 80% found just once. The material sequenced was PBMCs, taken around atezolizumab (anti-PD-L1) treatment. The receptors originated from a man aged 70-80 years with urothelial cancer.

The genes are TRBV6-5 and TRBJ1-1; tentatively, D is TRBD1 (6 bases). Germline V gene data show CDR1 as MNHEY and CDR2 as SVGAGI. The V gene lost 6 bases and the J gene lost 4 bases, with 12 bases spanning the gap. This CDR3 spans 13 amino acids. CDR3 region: CASRRDRRTEAFF. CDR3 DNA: TGTGCCAGCAGGAGAGACAGGCGCACTGAAGCTTTCTTT.

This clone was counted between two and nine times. CDR3 bases: TGTGCCAGCAGCTTAGCAAGGGAAGGAGGTGAAGCTTTCTTT. This encodes CASSLAREGGEAFF. The chain employs TRBV7-2 and TRBJ1-1; D not resolved. The CDR3 has 14 residues. Germline V lookup: CDR1 SGHTA, CDR2 FQGNSA. V lost 0 bases to trimming and J lost 7 bases, with 12 bases between them.

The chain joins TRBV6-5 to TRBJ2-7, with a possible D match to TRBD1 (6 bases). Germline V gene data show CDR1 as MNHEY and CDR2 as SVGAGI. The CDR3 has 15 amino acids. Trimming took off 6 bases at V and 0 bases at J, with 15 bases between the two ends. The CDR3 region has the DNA TGTGCCAGCAGCCCCGCAGGGGCGAGCTCCTACGAGCAGTACTTC. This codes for CASSPAGASSYEQYF.

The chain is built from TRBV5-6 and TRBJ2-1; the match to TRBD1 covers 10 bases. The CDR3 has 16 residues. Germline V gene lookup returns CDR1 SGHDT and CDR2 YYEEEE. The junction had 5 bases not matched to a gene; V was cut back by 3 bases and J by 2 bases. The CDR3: CASSSFGTGAYNEQFF. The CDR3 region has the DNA TGTGCCAGCAGCTCCTTTGGGACAGGGGCCTACAATGAGCAGTTCTTC.

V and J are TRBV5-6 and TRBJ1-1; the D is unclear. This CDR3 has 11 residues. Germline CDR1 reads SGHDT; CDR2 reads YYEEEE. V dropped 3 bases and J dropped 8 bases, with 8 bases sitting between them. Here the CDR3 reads CASSSQIEAFF. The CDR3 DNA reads TGTGCCAGCAGCTCTCAGATAGAAGCTTTCTTT.

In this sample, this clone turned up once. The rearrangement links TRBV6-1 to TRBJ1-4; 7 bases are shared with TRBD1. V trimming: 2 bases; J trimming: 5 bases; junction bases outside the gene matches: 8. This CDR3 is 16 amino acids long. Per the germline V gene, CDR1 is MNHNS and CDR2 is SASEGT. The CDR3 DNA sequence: TGTGCCAGCAGTGAACAAATGACAGGGCCGAATGAAAAACTGTTTTTT. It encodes CASSEQMTGPNEKLFF.

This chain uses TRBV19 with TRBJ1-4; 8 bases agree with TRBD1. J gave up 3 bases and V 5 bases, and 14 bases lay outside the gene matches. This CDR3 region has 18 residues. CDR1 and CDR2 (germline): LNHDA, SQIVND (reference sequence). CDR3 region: CASSFGGQGMIANEKLFF. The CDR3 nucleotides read TGTGCCAGTAGTTTCGGCGGACAGGGAATGATTGCTAATGAAAAACTGTTTTTT.

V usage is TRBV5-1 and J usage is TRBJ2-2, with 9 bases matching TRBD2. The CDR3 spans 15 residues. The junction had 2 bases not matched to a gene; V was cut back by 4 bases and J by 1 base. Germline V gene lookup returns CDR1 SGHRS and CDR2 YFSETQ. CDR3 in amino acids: CASSSGGRNTGELFF. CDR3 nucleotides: TGCGCCAGCAGCAGCGGGGGGCGGAACACCGGGGAGCTGTTTTTT.

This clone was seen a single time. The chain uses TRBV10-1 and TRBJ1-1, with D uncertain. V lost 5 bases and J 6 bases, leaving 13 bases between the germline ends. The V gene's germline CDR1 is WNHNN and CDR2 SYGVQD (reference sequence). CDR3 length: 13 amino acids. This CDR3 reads CASSQGRVAEAFF. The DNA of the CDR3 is TGCGCCAGCAGTCAAGGCCGGGTGGCTGAAGCTTTCTTT.